This T cell receptor (beta chain) originates from a study of shared clonotypes between healthy human individuals. Overall study context: Ranging from 18 to 49 in age, donors were a couple of women and a few men. Overall study results and limits: The generation probabilities recorded for non-shared clonotypes fell below those of clonotypes shared by all four donors. It was expected that sequencing depth would affect clonotype sharing among donors.

Notes on this clone: Its antigen is not known.

The assay was immunoSEQ multiplex PCR, and TCRdb's table has in-frame clones only and misses some. Of about a million clones listed, approximately 77% are singletons. The study separated CD4+ cells into CD45RA+ naive and CD45RA-negative memory subsets. Germline trimming cut 1 base from V and 3 bases from J; bases unmatched to any gene: 5. The germline CDR1 and CDR2 sequences are SGHTA and FQGNSA. The CDR3 is 15 amino acids. The chain has TRBV7-2 and TRBJ2-7; 8 nucleotides align to TRBD1. Sequenced: memory CD4+ T cells from PBMCs. Subset reported: CD45RA-negative fraction. This receptor was taken from a man aged 18 to 30 in good health. Some clones in this sample may be carry-over from other donors' samples. CDR3 nucleotides: TGTGCCAGCAGCTTAGGGGACAGGATCATCTACGAGCAGTACTTC. It codes for CASSLGDRIIYEQYF.